Sequencing of this T cell receptor beta chain was carried out in a study of OX40 agonist ivuxolimab in advanced cancers. Whole-study context: Ivuxolimab is an agonistic anti-OX40 (CD134) antibody, and patients were treated with it. Aged about 20 to 80 with a mean of about 60 years, they were about 78% male.

The CDR3 contains 16 residues. V was pared by 1 base and J by 2 bases, with 4 bases of the junction left unmatched. CDR1 is SGHVS and CDR2 is FNYEAQ in the germline V gene. Remarks on this clone: Antigen: not known.

Notes on the study in general: Among expanded peripheral T cells, antigen specificity went undetermined.

Sequenced by immunoSEQ multiplex PCR; TCRdb stores in-frame clones only, minus some. Found here are tens of thousands of clones, 80% to 85% of them singletons; the top ten hold roughly a quarter. The clonotype originates from an adult with an advanced solid tumor such as melanoma, head and neck, liver or kidney cancer. This rearrangement joins TRBV7-6 to TRBJ1-4; 7 nucleotides line up with TRBD1. The starting material was CD4+ or CD8+ T cells sorted from blood, obtained in a trial of the OX40 agonist ivuxolimab. In nucleotides, the CDR3 is TGTGCCAGCAGCTTAGTTCCAGGGGGGACTAATGAAAAACTGTTTTTT. Protein sequence: CASSLVPGGTNEKLFF.